This TCR beta chain was captured in a study of cytomegalovirus exposure and HLA in healthy donors. General study results and limits: Certain indistinguishable V segments, among them TRBV6-2 and TRBV6-3, were excluded.

Worth noting for this clone: The antigen is unknown.

Both 60 Vbeta primers and 13 Jbeta primers went into the PCR. Using immunoSEQ multiplex PCR, the repertoire was profiled, and TCRdb retains in-frame clones only, with some absent. Here the sample spans under 75,000 clones, roughly 81% being singletons. V lost 5 bases and J 0 bases, leaving 14 bases between the germline ends. The length of the CDR3 is 15 residues. The V gene's germline CDR1 is SGHRS and CDR2 YFSETQ. Material: PBMCs. This rearrangement joins TRBV5-1 to TRBJ1-1; tentative D call: TRBD1 (5 bases). This clonotype was sampled from a human donor in good health. The CDR3 DNA reads as TGCGCCAGCAGTCAAGACAGTCCGATGAACACTGAAGCTTTCTTT. Amino acids: CASSQDSPMNTEAFF.